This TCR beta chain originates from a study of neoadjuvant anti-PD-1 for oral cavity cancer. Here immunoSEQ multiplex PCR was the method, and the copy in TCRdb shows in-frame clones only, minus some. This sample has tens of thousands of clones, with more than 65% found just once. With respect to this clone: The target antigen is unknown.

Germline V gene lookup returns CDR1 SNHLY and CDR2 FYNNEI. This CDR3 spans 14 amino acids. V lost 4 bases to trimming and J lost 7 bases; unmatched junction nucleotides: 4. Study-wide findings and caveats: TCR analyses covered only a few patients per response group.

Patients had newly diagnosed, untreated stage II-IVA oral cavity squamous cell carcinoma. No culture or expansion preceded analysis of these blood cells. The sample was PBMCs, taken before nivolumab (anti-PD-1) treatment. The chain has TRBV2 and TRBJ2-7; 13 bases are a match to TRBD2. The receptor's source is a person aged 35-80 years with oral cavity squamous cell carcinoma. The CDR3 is CASSGTSGGLEQYF. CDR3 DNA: TGTGCCAGCAGTGGGACTAGCGGGGGTTTGGAGCAGTACTTC.